Detailed here is one TCR beta chain. Its target is not known. CDR1 and CDR2 (germline): SNHLY, FYNNEI. V lost 4 bases, J lost 3 bases, and 7 bases stayed unmatched. The CDR3 spans 15 residues. Profiled with immunoSEQ multiplex PCR; TCRdb holds only in-frame clones, not every one. The table has approximately 5,000 clones, 89% seen once. This sample stems from a study of pediatric ulcerative colitis. Study-wide results and limits: All ulcerative colitis patients, but no controls, carried a couple of rectal clonotypes.

The J gene is TRBJ2-7, the V gene TRBV2; 9 positions match TRBD2. The clonotype comes from a boy younger than 18 with mild ulcerative colitis. The sequencing input was blood. For the CDR3, the DNA is TGTGCCAGCAGTGGGTCGACTAGCGGAGTCTACGAGCAGTACTTC. Protein: CASSGSTSGVYEQYF.